This record covers a single T cell receptor beta chain. Its antigen is currently unknown. The sample belongs to a study of shared clonotypes between healthy human individuals. Study observations and caveats: Among donors, clonotype sharing was expected to be affected by sequencing depth.

Sequencing was performed with immunoSEQ multiplex PCR; in TCRdb, only in-frame clones are kept and a portion is missing. The sample shows about half a million clones, roughly 85% of them seen only once. The CDR3 extends over 15 amino acids. V lost 2 bases to trimming and J lost 4 bases, with 14 bases between them. Germline CDR1 is ENHRY and CDR2 is SYGVKD. The V call is TRBV10-3, the J call TRBJ1-1; TRBD1 might be the D (5 bases). The receptor comes from a woman in her thirties or forties in good health. Some clones in this sample may be carry-over from other donors' samples. The sequencing input was PBMCs. CDR3 nucleotides: TGTGCCATCAGTGAGCCCGAACAGGCGGGCACTGAAGCTTTCTTT. It codes for CAISEPEQAGTEAFF.